Presented here are 3 T cell receptor beta chains from one specimen sequenced in a study of T cell repertoires in cytomegalovirus infection (dated by TCRdb to the late 2010s). Sequenced on an Illumina HiSeq 1500. TCRdb took the public reads, trimmed them with fastp at Q25, ran MiXCR for clone calling and kept in-frame beta chains. CDR3 protein sequences are deduplicated, and each keeps its most common genes and DNA. Present in this sample are about 490,000 distinct CDR3 sequences, about 25% of which were seen just once. About 12% of the sample rests with the top ten. Sequenced material: PBMCs. These receptors all come from a human donor in good health (CMV status not recorded). Some clones in this sample may be carry-over from other donors' samples.

This rearrangement joins TRBV5-8 to TRBJ1-1, with a possible D match to TRBD1 (5 bases). The CDR3 runs to 16 residues. Trimming took 1 base from V and 1 from J, leaving 14 bases between them. Germline assignment: CDR1 SGHTS and CDR2 YDEGEE. The CDR3 loop is CASSLYEGAGNTEAFF. CDR3 nucleotides: TGTGCCAGCAGCTTGTATGAAGGGGCCGGGAACACTGAAGCTTTCTTT.

Only a few counts were recorded for this clonotype. The CDR3 protein is CASLGTRGGTGELFF. CDR3 coding DNA: TGTGCCTCCCTCGGTACCCGAGGCGGCACCGGGGAGCTGTTTTTT. The chain employs TRBV6-2 or TRBV6-3 and TRBJ2-2, with D unresolved. This CDR3 has 15 amino acids. Germline V CDR1 and CDR2: MNHEY, SVGEGT. V lost 11 bases, J lost 4 bases, and 20 bases lay in between.

This clonotype was picked up a small number of times. This chain links TRBV11-1 with TRBJ2-1, with D possibly TRBD2 on 7 matching bases. Germline CDR1 reads SGHAT; CDR2 reads FQDESV (reference sequence). This CDR3 has 15 amino acids. V gave up 3 bases and J gave up 8 bases, with 17 bases separating them. Here the CDR3 DNA reads TGTGCCAGCAGCTTCCAGGGGCGGGAGCTGGATGAGCAGTTCTTC. As protein: CASSFQGRELDEQFF.